This T cell receptor (beta chain) was retrieved from a study of blood T cells in healthy people across ages. With a J-beta primer mix and a sample-barcoded 5' primer, a second PCR ran about 6 to 11 cycles. Any given sample supplied a minimum of 2.5 million CDR3-containing paired-end reads. TCRdb reanalysed the 5' RACE reads using MiXCR and keeps one entry per CDR3 protein. Of 1.5 million to 2 million distinct CDR3 sequences in the sample, approximately 50% were seen once. Looked up from germline, CDR1 is SGHAT and CDR2 is FQNNGV. V was shortened by 4 bases and J by 0 bases, with 13 bases between the two germline ends. The CDR3 has 16 amino acids.

The J gene is TRBJ2-1, the V gene TRBV11-2; tentative D call: TRBD1 (5 bases). This TCR derives from a woman aged 40 to 55 in good health. The sequenced material came from blood. The DNA of the CDR3 is TGTGCCAGCAGCTCTCAGACAGCAAGCTCCTACAATGAGCAGTTCTTC. Protein product: CASSSQTASSYNEQFF. The variable domain in full, with the rest retrieved from reference TRBV11-2 and TRBJ2-1, is EAGVAQSPRYKIIEKRQSVAFWCNPISGHATLYWYQQILGQGPKLLIQFQNNGVVDDSQLPKDRFSAERLKGVDSTLKIQPAKLEDSAVYLCASSSQTASSYNEQFFGPGTRLTVL.